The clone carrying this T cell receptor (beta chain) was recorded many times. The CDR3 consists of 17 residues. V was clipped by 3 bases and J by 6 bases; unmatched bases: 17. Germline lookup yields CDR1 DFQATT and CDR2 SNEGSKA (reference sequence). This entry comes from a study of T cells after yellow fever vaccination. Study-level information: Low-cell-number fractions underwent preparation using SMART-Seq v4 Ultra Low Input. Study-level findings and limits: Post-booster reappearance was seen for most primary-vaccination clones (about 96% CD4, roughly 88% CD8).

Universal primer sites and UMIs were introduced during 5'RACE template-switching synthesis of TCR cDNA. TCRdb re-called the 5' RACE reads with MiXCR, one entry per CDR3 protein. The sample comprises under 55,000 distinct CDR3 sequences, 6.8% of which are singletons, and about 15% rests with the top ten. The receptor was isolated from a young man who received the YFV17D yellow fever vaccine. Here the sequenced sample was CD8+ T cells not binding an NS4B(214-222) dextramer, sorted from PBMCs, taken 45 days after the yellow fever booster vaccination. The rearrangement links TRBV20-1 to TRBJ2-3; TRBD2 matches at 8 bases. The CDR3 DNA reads TGCAGTGCTAGCGTCCTTTTTCGGGAGGGCCCTTCTGATACGCAGTATTTT. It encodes CSASVLFREGPSDTQYF.